The 5 T cell receptor beta chains presented below share a single source sample, sequenced in a study of blood T cell repertoires in COVID-19. Here immunoSEQ multiplex PCR was the method, and the copy in TCRdb shows in-frame clones only, minus some. Here the sample spans about 380,000 clones, 85% being singletons. Input material: peripheral blood. These receptors were obtained from a woman under 30 with acute or convalescent COVID-19.

The chain carries TRBV28 and TRBJ2-1; TRBD1 might be the D (6 bases). Germline loops: CDR1 MDHEN, CDR2 SYDVKM. CDR3 length: 13 amino acids. Trimming shortened V by 6 bases and J by 2 bases, and 8 bases separated the two germline ends. CDR3 bases: TGTGCCAGCAGGGGGGCGGCCTACAATGAGCAGTTCTTC. Its translation is CASRGAAYNEQFF.

V usage is TRBV4-1 and J usage is TRBJ1-1; 8 bases are a match to TRBD1. Germline V gene sequence: CDR1 MGHRA, CDR2 YSYEKL. This CDR3 region has 15 residues. V gave up 4 bases and J gave up 2 bases; unmatched junction bases: 6. The CDR3 spells CASSPAGQGNTEAFF. CDR3 DNA sequence: TGCGCCAGCAGCCCCGCAGGACAGGGCAACACTGAAGCTTTCTTT.

The rearrangement joins TRBV24-1 to TRBJ2-1; the match to TRBD2 covers 12 bases. Germline CDR1 and CDR2: KGHDR and SFDVKD. The CDR3 is made up of 17 amino acids. V gave up 5 bases and J gave up 1 base; unmatched junction bases: 5. The DNA for the CDR3 is TGTGCCACCAGTGGCCAACTAGCGGGAGGATCCTACAATGAGCAGTTCTTC. It codes for CATSGQLAGGSYNEQFF.

This clone was found many times. The chain is built from TRBV5-4 and TRBJ1-2; possible D gene TRBD1, 5 bases. The germline gives CDR1 SGHNT, CDR2 YYREEE (reference sequence). V was shortened by 4 bases and J by 4 bases, with 17 bases between the two germline ends. The CDR3 spans 15 residues. The CDR3 region is CASSPGNRGGYGYTF. The CDR3 nucleotides are TGTGCCAGCAGCCCCGGGAATAGGGGAGGCTATGGCTACACCTTC.

V gene TRBV5-1 combines with J gene TRBJ1-3; 7 bases align to TRBD1. The CDR3 extends over 16 amino acids. Trimming took 4 bases from V and 4 from J; bases not matched to a gene: 11. The germline CDR1 and CDR2 sequences are SGHRS and YFSETQ. CDR3 bases: TGCGCCAGCAGCCCCGTATACCCGGACAGGGGAAACACCATATATTTT. Translating gives CASSPVYPDRGNTIYF. The full variable domain, completed using reference TRBV5-1 and TRBJ1-3, is KAGVTQTPRYLIKTRGQQVTLSCSPISGHRSVSWYQQTPGQGLQFLFEYFSETQRNKGNFPGRFSGRQFSNSRSEMNVSTLELGDSALYLCASSPVYPDRGNTIYFGEGSWLTVV.